These 16 T cell receptor beta chains were sequenced from one sample in a study of cytomegalovirus exposure and HLA in healthy donors. The repertoire was sequenced with immunoSEQ multiplex PCR; TCRdb's copy has only in-frame clones and lacks some. The repertoire includes some 150,000 clones, roughly 89% of them detected once, and around 3.4% sits in the top ten. Sequencing was done on a sample of PBMCs. The receptors shown here come from a woman aged 18 to 35 in good health and CMV-seropositive.

This chain links TRBV7-2 with TRBJ1-2; TRBD1 might be the D (5 bases). V lost 1 base and J lost 5, with 11 bases in between. The CDR3 covers 14 residues. The germline V gene encodes CDR1 SGHTA and CDR2 FQGNSA. The CDR3 nucleotides are TGTGCCAGCAGCTTAGTAGGTCAGGGATATGGCTACACCTTC. Protein: CASSLVGQGYGYTF.

With respect to this clone: Its ends do not fully match the called genes, so a read error is possible. The rearrangement links TRBV7-7 to TRBJ2-5, with TRBD2 matching 9 bases. This CDR3 comprises 16 residues. The V gene's germline CDR1 is SSHAT and CDR2 FNYEAQ (reference sequence). The CDR3 nucleotides read TGTGCTAGCAGCCTGACTAGCGGCCCAGCCGGGGAGACCCAGTACTTC. This encodes CASSLTSGPAGETQYF.

V and J are TRBV5-4 and TRBJ2-1, with 7 bases lining up with TRBD2. Per germline, CDR1 SGHNT and CDR2 YYREEE (reference sequence). This CDR3 spans 14 amino acids. Losses at the gene ends were 6 bases for V and 9 bases for J; bases not matched to a gene: 12. CDR3 bases: TGTGCCAGCATCGGACTAGATGGTAGTGGTGAGCAGTTCTTC. Translating gives CASIGLDGSGEQFF.

The chain combines TRBV5-5 with TRBJ2-1; 10 nucleotides align to TRBD1. CDR1 and CDR2 from the germline V gene are SGHKS and YYEKEE (reference sequence). J lost 6 bases, V lost 6 bases, and 3 bases had no gene match. The CDR3 extends over 13 amino acids. The CDR3, as DNA: TGTGCCAGCACCCGGGACAGGGGCAATGAGCAGTTCTTC. As protein: CASTRDRGNEQFF.

This chain uses TRBV11-1 with TRBJ2-2; 9 bases align to TRBD2. The CDR3 consists of 15 residues. Trimming took 5 bases from V and 7 from J; bases not matched to a gene: 8. Germline loops: CDR1 SGHAT, CDR2 FQDESV (reference sequence). The DNA of the CDR3 is TGTGCCAGCAGCCAAGTAGCGGGAGCGATCGGGGAGCTGTTTTTT. This gives the protein CASSQVAGAIGELFF.

The chain combines TRBV7-2 with TRBJ2-3; TRBD2 matches at 8 bases. Germline V lookup: CDR1 SGHTA, CDR2 FQGNSA. V gave up 3 bases and J gave up 1 base; unmatched junction bases: 9. This CDR3 region has 17 residues. The CDR3 loop reads CASSFPRTSSRTDTQYF. The CDR3 DNA follows: TGTGCCAGCAGCTTCCCTCGGACTAGCAGTCGCACAGATACGCAGTATTTT.

This clone was found a few times. V gene TRBV11-3 combines with J gene TRBJ2-3; possible D gene TRBD1, 5 bases. Deletions cut 1 base from V and 2 bases from J, with 10 bases between. In germline, CDR1 is SGHNT, CDR2 YENEEA. CDR3 length: 15 amino acids. Here the CDR3 reads CASSLAGQPTDTQYF. The CDR3 DNA follows: TGTGCCAGCAGCTTAGCTGGACAACCCACAGATACGCAGTATTTT.

This chain connects TRBV7-9 to TRBJ2-7, with 10 bases identical to TRBD2. Unmatched junction bases numbered 4, after V lost 1 base and J lost 1 base. Looked up from germline, CDR1 is SEHNR and CDR2 is FQNEAQ (reference sequence). The CDR3 covers 16 residues. As DNA, the CDR3 is TGTGCCAGCAGCTTAGACCCTAGCGGGAGTTCCTACGAGCAGTACTTC. Translation: CASSLDPSGSSYEQYF.

The J gene is TRBJ2-7, the V gene TRBV25-1, with D possibly being TRBD2 (5 bases). The germline CDR1 and CDR2 sequences are MGHDK and SYGVNS. Trimming left V 1 base short and J 4 bases short, with 5 bases between. The length of the CDR3 is 12 residues. The CDR3 nucleotides are TGTGCCAGCAGTGAATCGGGATACGAGCAGTACTTC. As protein: CASSESGYEQYF.

This clone was detected only once. V is TRBV11-2 and J is TRBJ1-2, with 7 nucleotides matching TRBD1. The ends lost 5 bases at V and 2 bases at J; junction bases unmatched: 2. There are 13 residues in the CDR3. Germline V lookup: CDR1 SGHAT, CDR2 FQNNGV. CDR3 DNA sequence: TGTGCCAGCAGCCAGACAGGGAACTATGGCTACACCTTC. Amino acids: CASSQTGNYGYTF.

V usage is TRBV28 and J usage is TRBJ2-5; a possible D gene is TRBD1 (5 bases). The V end was cut by 5 bases, the J end by 2 bases, with 15 bases between. The CDR3 loop spans 15 amino acids. Germline loops: CDR1 MDHEN, CDR2 SYDVKM. CDR3 DNA: TGTGCCAGCAGTCAGAGCGACAGACATCAAGAGACCCAGTACTTC. Its translation: CASSQSDRHQETQYF.

The CDR3 loop reads CASSRGTSGSGEQYF. The CDR3 bases are TGTGCCAGCAGTCGGGGGACTAGCGGGAGTGGAGAGCAGTACTTC. The gene calls are TRBV6-5 and TRBJ2-7; 14 bases fit TRBD2. CDR1 is MNHEY, CDR2 SVGAGI, per germline. The V and J ends lost 5 bases and 7 bases, in that order; junction bases with no gene match: 7. This CDR3 contains 15 residues.

The chain combines TRBV5-4 with TRBJ2-7; 7 bases are shared with TRBD1. The V segment lost 0 bases and the J segment 4 bases; nucleotides outside the gene matches: 4. The germline gives CDR1 SGHNT, CDR2 YYREEE (reference sequence). CDR3 size: 14 residues. For the CDR3, the DNA is TGTGCCAGCAGCTTGGCGGGACAGAAATACGAGCAGTACTTC. The encoded protein is CASSLAGQKYEQYF.

The V gene is TRBV5-1, the J gene TRBJ1-1; 9 nucleotides agree with TRBD1. Per the germline V gene, CDR1 is SGHRS and CDR2 is YFSETQ. This CDR3 is built from 13 residues. J lost 7 bases, V lost 4 bases, and 5 bases had no gene match. The CDR3 sequence is CASSVDRGDEAFF. The DNA for the CDR3 is TGCGCCAGCAGCGTGGACAGGGGAGATGAAGCTTTCTTT.

As DNA, the CDR3 is TGTGCCACCCAGGGACAGAACGCCTACGAGCAGTACTTC. Translated, it gives CATQGQNAYEQYF. V is TRBV15 and J is TRBJ2-7; TRBD1 matches 7 bases. CDR1 is LNHNV, CDR2 YYDKDF, per germline (reference sequence). With V trimmed by 8 bases and J by 2 bases, 6 bases remained unmatched. This CDR3 is built from 13 residues.

Here the CDR3 reads CSARQSYEQYF. The CDR3 nucleotides are TGCAGTGCTAGACAATCCTACGAGCAGTACTTC. This rearrangement joins TRBV20-1 to TRBJ2-7; D unclear. From germline, CDR1 is DFQATT and CDR2 SNEGSKA (reference sequence). V was shortened by 2 bases and J by 1 base, with 3 bases between the two germline ends. CDR3 length equals 11 residues.